Given below is one T cell receptor (beta chain) in context. Its antigen is as yet unknown. These data come from a study of cytomegalovirus exposure and HLA in healthy donors. Broader study findings: A prior analysis recorded that most TCR beta V segments were productive about 90% or about 30% of the time. Per published reports, the classifier diagnosed cytomegalovirus status with high specificity and sensitivity. A few V segments could not be told apart, such as TRBV6-2 and TRBV6-3, and were left out.

CDR1 is MNHEY, CDR2 SMNVEV, per germline (reference sequence). The CDR3 has 16 residues. The trim removed 5 bases at V and 5 bases at J, leaving 13 bases unmatched. Amplification used 60 Vbeta primers and 13 Jbeta primers. As handled by the study authors: Later reanalysis found around 80 million unique TCR beta chains, 10 million to 12 million of them shared. Only in-frame clones appear in the TCRdb table, and some are missing; sequencing was by immunoSEQ multiplex PCR. Clone size and the V and J calls come from that table; the DNA yielded D and trimming. The data show fewer than 80,000 clones, with about 81% seen just once and under 7% held by the top ten.

The chain recombines TRBV27 with TRBJ2-5; 8 positions match TRBD1. The material sequenced was PBMCs. The receptor's source is a woman aged 25 to 39 in good health and CMV-seronegative. This CDR3 is CASSLFSDRDGETQYF. The CDR3 coding sequence is TGTGCCAGCAGTCTATTCTCGGACAGGGATGGGGAGACCCAGTACTTC.